The present T cell receptor beta chain was sequenced within a study of blood T cell repertoires in COVID-19 (dated by TCRdb to about 2020). Regarding the complete study: Samples from collaborators originated in the United States, Italy and Spain and spanned both the acute and convalescent phases of COVID-19. The material from the prospective study consisted of cDNA or gDNA derived from T cells, B-cell-depleted T cells, or PBMCs. The dataset comprised deeply sampled blood TCRbeta repertoires from subjects exposed to, actively infected with, or recovered from COVID-19. The repertoires were released in a freely available public database meant as a resource for research on the immune response to SARS-CoV-2. The samples were drawn from the first 160 participants of the ongoing ImmuneRACE study and from 950 to 1,500 subjects provided by 6 global collaborators. The sample metadata nearly always contained a de-identified subject ID, COVID-19 status, age in years and sex. Where HLA class I and class II types were available, the types were taken from metadata supplied by the sample provider, not from assay-based typing.

Paper-wide results and their limitations: Clinical and demographic metadata were provided uncurated, with the amount varying by source and participant.

From the germline V gene, CDR1 is SGHDT and CDR2 is YYEEEE. Clipping removes 2 bases from V and 9 bases from J, with 5 as the unmatched junction base count. The CDR3 runs 13 amino acids, cysteine and phenylalanine included. The only DNA kept is the CDR3, 39 bases in frame from the first base. With regard to this clone: The target of this receptor is not known. No clone much larger than this one lies a single base away; base qualities are absent.

Participants in the prospective study were aged roughly 18 to 100 years, lived in some 24 United States geographic areas, and enrolled through a virtual design. Cohort assignment in the prospective study relied on participant-reported clinical history from a screening survey and a study questionnaire. Mobile phlebotomists in the prospective study collected whole blood, serum and a nasopharyngeal or oropharyngeal swab from every participant. Over a roughly 2-month period, participants in the prospective study had the option of providing additional blood draws and questionnaires. Prospective study blood samples were shipped either frozen or at room temperature before DNA extraction. TCRbeta CDR3 regions were amplified from genomic DNA by means of the immunoSEQ Assay, a bias-controlled multiplex PCR. The source study handled its data this way. The number of nucleated cells in each sample was estimated from the amplification of reference gene primers within the assay. Sequence reads were collapsed and filtered to measure the absolute abundance of every unique TCRbeta CDR3 rearrangement. Productive Simpson clonality was computed per sample as the square root of Simpson's diversity index over productive rearrangements. TCRdb retrieved this table from immuneACCESS and kept in-frame rearrangements only. Not all clones are present; in checked studies, unresolved V genes account for under half, and no reason is known for the remainder. V and J calls and clone size are copied from that table; D and trimming were computed from the DNA. In this sample the table shows about 270,000 clones, about nine tenths of which occur a single time. 2.3% of the sample comes from the top ten.

The sequence derives from a woman aged 40 to 50 with acute COVID-19. The sample was PBMCs or T cells enriched from blood (not recorded which). The chain links TRBV5-6 with TRBJ2-1, and 7 junction bases match TRBD2. This receptor carries the CDR3 CASSFAGGGEQFF. The bases are TGTGCCAGCAGCTTTGCTGGCGGGGGTGAGCAGTTCTTC.